This passage covers 9 T cell receptor beta chains from one sample sequenced in a study of CD8+CD57+ T cells in acquired aplastic anemia. Genomic DNA, the template, was used for profiling of the TCR beta VDJ and CDR3. TCRdb independently ran MiXCR on the reads; one entry per CDR3 protein. The data show roughly 130,000 distinct CDR3 sequences, about half seen once. Specimen: sorted CD4+, CD8+, or CD8+CD57+ T cells (not recorded which) from PBMCs. Receptors originate from a human donor in good health, serving as a control.

This clonotype turned up a few times. J is TRBJ1-4 and V is TRBV19; maybe TRBD1 (5 bases). This CDR3 is built from 12 residues. Germline V gene sequence: CDR1 LNHDA, CDR2 SQIVND (reference sequence). The germline V and J ends were trimmed by 5 bases and 7 bases, with 8 bases remaining between them. The chain's CDR3 is CASSVRGEKLFF. The CDR3 DNA reads as TGTGCCAGTAGTGTAAGGGGTGAAAAACTGTTTTTT.

This clonotype was seen only once. The V call is TRBV20-1, the J call TRBJ2-7; 12 nucleotides align to TRBD2. V was pared by 0 bases and J by 3 bases, with 9 bases of the junction left unmatched. The germline CDR1 and CDR2 sequences are DFQATT and SNEGSKA (reference sequence). This CDR3 spans 17 amino acids. The CDR3 coding sequence is TGCAGTGCTAGAGATAGCCTAGCGGGGGGGGAATTCTACGAGCAGTACTTC. It translates to CSARDSLAGGEFYEQYF.

At least ten counts were recorded for this clonotype. The genes are TRBV4-1 and TRBJ1-6; D perhaps matches TRBD1 (6 bases). Trimming cost V 6 bases and J 9 bases, with 24 bases left between them. CDR3 size: 17 residues. Germline V gives CDR1 MGHRA, CDR2 YSYEKL. CDR3 protein: CASSQSGRQVLSSPLHF. The CDR3 DNA is TGCGCCAGCAGTCAATCCGGAAGACAGGTTCTTAGTTCACCCCTCCACTTT.

The V gene is TRBV10-3, the J gene TRBJ2-7; 7 nucleotides agree with TRBD1. The CDR3 consists of 14 residues. Germline trimming cut 11 bases from V and 0 bases from J; bases unmatched to any gene: 10. Germline CDR1 is ENHRY and CDR2 is SYGVKD. CDR3 loop: CAPTGRDSSYEQYF. CDR3 bases: TGTGCCCCCACGGGACGGGACAGCTCCTACGAGCAGTACTTC.

This rearrangement joins TRBV20-1 to TRBJ2-5; 10 bases fit TRBD2. This CDR3 has 17 residues. J was trimmed by 5 bases and V by 2 bases; bases with no gene match: 14. Germline CDR1 DFQATT, CDR2 SNEGSKA (reference sequence). CDR3 nucleotide sequence: TGCAGTGCTAGACAATACAGCGGGGGGGCGAATCACGAGACCCAGTACTTC. Translating it yields CSARQYSGGANHETQYF.

This clonotype was detected ten times or more. In DNA, the CDR3 is TGTGCCAGCAGTGAATTTGGCAGCTCCTACGAGCAGTACTTC. Its protein is CASSEFGSSYEQYF. This chain uses TRBV25-1 with TRBJ2-7; no clear D gene. The germline V gene encodes CDR1 MGHDK and CDR2 SYGVNS. The CDR3 sequence is 14 residues long. The V end lost 1 base, the J end lost 0 bases, and 7 bases lay between the germline ends.

The chain links TRBV2 to TRBJ1-2; D not resolved. V was clipped by 2 bases and J by 5 bases, with 15 bases between them. This CDR3 is built from 15 residues. Germline V gene lookup returns CDR1 SNHLY and CDR2 FYNNEI. The CDR3 is CASSEQTIGVYGYTF. The CDR3, as DNA: TGTGCCAGCAGTGAACAGACCATAGGTGTTTATGGCTACACCTTC.

The chain carries TRBV10-3 and TRBJ2-7; maybe TRBD2 (5 bases). Trimming removed 1 base from V and 4 bases from J, with 8 bases in between. CDR3 length equals 13 residues. In germline, CDR1 is ENHRY, CDR2 SYGVKD. For the CDR3, the DNA is TGTGCCATCAGTGAGTTGTTAGCGTACGAGCAGTACTTC. This translates into CAISELLAYEQYF.

This clonotype was counted at least ten times. This chain uses TRBV6-1 with TRBJ1-2; 7 nucleotides agree with TRBD1. The CDR3 is made up of 16 amino acids. Trimming removed 5 bases from V and 4 bases from J; junction bases left unmatched: 13. Per the germline V gene, CDR1 is MNHNS and CDR2 is SASEGT. In DNA form, the CDR3 reads TGTGCCAGCAGTCAGAACCCCAGGGGGGGGACCTATGGCTACACCTTC. Its translation: CASSQNPRGGTYGYTF.